A selection of T cell receptor beta chains follows, all from one sample in a study of radiotherapy plus CTLA-4 blockade in lung cancer. The assay was immunoSEQ multiplex PCR, and TCRdb's table has in-frame clones only and misses some. The table has more than 95,000 clones, 65% to 75% seen once. Source: peripheral blood, taken from a patient treated with radiotherapy plus ipilimumab. The receptors stem from a human donor with non-small cell lung cancer who had a partial response to radiotherapy plus ipilimumab. Some clones in this sample may be carry-over from other donors' samples. The CDR3 runs from the conserved cysteine through the conserved F or W. D genes are given only for firm matches. Clone sizes are given selectively: once, few, many, or a class where the clone is expanded.

clone_size j_call d_call v_call cdr3_nt cdr3_aa
- TRBJ2-3 TRBD2 TRBV5-4 TGTGCCAGCAGCCCCCTAGCGGGGGGGGGCACAGATACGCAGTATTTT CASSPLAGGGTDTQYF
- TRBJ2-7 TRBD1 TRBV9 TGTGCCAGCAGCGCCGAGGACAGGGCGTTCTCCTACGAGCAGTACTTC CASSAEDRAFSYEQYF
- TRBJ1-1 - TRBV5-4 TGTGCCAGCAGCCAAGAAGAGGCAGGGTACCCTGAAGCTTTCTTT CASSQEEAGYPEAFF
- TRBJ1-2 - TRBV10-3 TGTGCCATCAGATGGGGGGGGAAAATCACCAACTATGGCTACACCTTC CAIRWGGKITNYGYTF
- TRBJ2-7 - TRBV28 TGTGCCAGCAGTTTATCGGGAACCGGGGGAGGCGAGCAGTACTTC CASSLSGTGGGEQYF
few TRBJ1-2 TRBD1 TRBV19 TGTGCCAGTAGAAGGACAGGGAGCGTCTATGGCTACACCTTC CASRRTGSVYGYTF
once TRBJ2-4 TRBD1 TRBV6-5 TGTGCCAGCAGTAGCTCTGGGGACAGGAAAAACATTCAGTACTTC CASSSSGDRKNIQYF
- TRBJ1-6 - TRBV2 TGTGCCAGCTGCCCAGAGACAGCTAATAATTCACCCCTCCACTTT CASCPETANNSPLHF
- TRBJ2-7 - TRBV28 TGTGCCAGCTGGGCTGCGGGCTACGAGCAGTACTTC CASWAAGYEQYF
few TRBJ1-5 TRBD1 TRBV5-8 TGTGCCAGCAGCTCGGGACAGGGCATTCAGCCCCAGCATTTT CASSSGQGIQPQHF
- TRBJ1-5 - TRBV6-1 TGTGCCAGCAGGGCCCTCAGGGGTTCAATCCAGCCCCAGCATTTT CASRALRGSIQPQHF
- TRBJ2-2 TRBD2 TRBV15 TGTGCCACCAGCAGAGCCAGCGGGAGGGCCTCAAACACCGGGGAGCTGTTTTTT CATSRASGRASNTGELFF
few TRBJ1-3 TRBD1 TRBV4-1 TGCGCCAGCAGCAAAGGGACAGCCCAAGACACCATATATTTT CASSKGTAQDTIYF
- TRBJ2-7 TRBD2 TRBV11-2 TGTGCCAGCAGCTTAGGGGCTAGCGGGTTATACGAGCAGTACTTC CASSLGASGLYEQYF
- TRBJ1-6 TRBD1 TRBV5-1 TGCGCCAGCAGCTTGGACAGGGGGAATTCACCCCTCCACTTT CASSLDRGNSPLHF
- TRBJ1-2 - TRBV28 TGTGCCAGCAGTTTAGATGCTATAGGAGGTGGCTACACCTTC CASSLDAIGGGYTF
- TRBJ2-7 TRBD2 TRBV7-2 TGTGCCAGCAGCTTTAGCGGGGGGGCGTCAAGCGAGCAGTACTTC CASSFSGGASSEQYF
- TRBJ1-2 TRBD1 TRBV19 TGTGCCAGTAGTATGAGGGACAGTCTCAACTATGGCTACACCTTC CASSMRDSLNYGYTF
few TRBJ2-2 TRBD1 TRBV5-6 TGTGCCAGCAGCCGACCGGGACAGGGGGTAGAAAACGGGGCCGGGGAGCTGTTTTTT CASSRPGQGVENGAGELFF
- TRBJ2-1 - TRBV18 TGTGCCAGCTCATACACATTAGGGGCCGATGAGCAGTTCTTC CASSYTLGADEQFF
- TRBJ2-2 - TRBV14 TGTGCCAGCAGCCCACAGAACACCGGGGAGCTGTTTTTT CASSPQNTGELFF
few TRBJ2-3 - TRBV6-1 TGTGCCAGCACTTGGAGAGTGGGCACAGATACGCAGTATTTT CASTWRVGTDTQYF
- TRBJ1-3 TRBD1 TRBV7-2 TGTGCCAGCAGCTTAGGATGGTACAGGGGAAGTTCAGGAAACACCATATATTTT CASSLGWYRGSSGNTIYF
- TRBJ2-2 - TRBV5-6 TGTGCCAGCGGGGGCCGTGGTCTTGGCACCGGGGAGCTGTTTTTT CASGGRGLGTGELFF
- TRBJ1-2 - TRBV28 TGTGCCAGCAGACATTACGGGGCGGGAGGCTACACCTTC CASRHYGAGGYTF
once TRBJ2-2 - TRBV7-3 TGTGCCAGCAGCTCACAATTCTCGGGGTCCTCCGGGGAGCTGTTTTTT CASSSQFSGSSGELFF
- TRBJ2-2 - TRBV18 TGTGCCAGCTCCATGGACAGATTGAACACCGGGGAGCTGTTTTTT CASSMDRLNTGELFF
- TRBJ2-1 TRBD2 TRBV27 TGTGCCAGCAGTGTAACCCCCCCGGGCGCTAGCGGGGGGCTGTACAATGAGCAGTTCTTC CASSVTPPGASGGLYNEQFF
few TRBJ2-7 TRBD2 TRBV10-2 TGCGCCAGCAGGATACTAGCGGGAGGGTACGAGCAGTACTTC CASRILAGGYEQYF
- TRBJ1-3 TRBD1 TRBV2 TGTGCCAGCAGCTACAGGGGTACTTGGTCTGGAAACACCATATATTTT CASSYRGTWSGNTIYF
- TRBJ2-2 TRBD1 TRBV5-1 TGCGCCAGCAGCCCCTCCGGGACAGGGGGCACCGGGGAGCTGTTTTTT CASSPSGTGGTGELFF
- TRBJ1-3 TRBD1 TRBV5-6 TGTGCCAGCAGCCCCGGGACAGGGGAGGGAAACACCATATATTTT CASSPGTGEGNTIYF
- TRBJ1-5 - TRBV5-6 TGTGCCAGCAGCTTGGACAGGTCAAATCAGCCCCAGCATTTT CASSLDRSNQPQHF
- TRBJ1-5 - TRBV6-6 TGTGCCAGCAGAGGCCAGGGCGGCAATCAGCCCCAGCATTTT CASRGQGGNQPQHF
- TRBJ2-7 TRBD2 TRBV28 TGTGCCAGCAGTTTAGTCGGGAGGTCCCCCTACGAGCAGTACTTC CASSLVGRSPYEQYF
- TRBJ1-1 - TRBV1 TGCACCAGCAGCCAAGGGACTCAGATTCCGAACACTGAAGCTTTCTTT CTSSQGTQIPNTEAFF
- TRBJ2-3 TRBD2 TRBV19 TGTGCCAGTAGTGTTTCAGCGGGGACAGATACGCAGTATTTT CASSVSAGTDTQYF
- TRBJ2-7 TRBD2 TRBV29-1 TGCAGCGTAGAGGAAGCGGGAGCCCTGGGCGAGCAGTACTTC CSVEEAGALGEQYF
- TRBJ2-7 TRBD1 TRBV5-1 TGCGCCAGCAGCGACGACAGGGGATCTGACGAGCAGTACTTC CASSDDRGSDEQYF
- TRBJ2-7 - TRBV18 TGTGCCAGCTCACCGGCAAACTACGAGCAGTACTTC CASSPANYEQYF
- TRBJ1-5 TRBD1 TRBV7-2 TGTGCCAGCAGCACCGGGACAGGGTATCAGCCCCAGCATTTT CASSTGTGYQPQHF
- TRBJ2-7 TRBD1 TRBV18 TGTGCCAGCTCAAATTCGCAGGGGGACTACGAGCAGTACTTC CASSNSQGDYEQYF
- TRBJ2-5 - TRBV18 TGTGCCAGCTCACCATTCCGGGGCCAAGAGACCCAGTACTTC CASSPFRGQETQYF
- TRBJ2-3 TRBD2 TRBV5-1 TGCGCCAGCAGCCGGGGGACTAGCGGGAGCACAGATACGCAGTATTTT CASSRGTSGSTDTQYF
- TRBJ2-7 TRBD2 TRBV7-3 TGTGCCAGCAGCTTATATAGCGGGGCTTCCTACGAGCAGTACTTC CASSLYSGASYEQYF
- TRBJ2-5 TRBD1 TRBV5-4 TGTGCCAGCAGCTTGCGGACAGGGTTTGGTGAGACCCAGTACTTC CASSLRTGFGETQYF
- TRBJ2-1 TRBD2 TRBV4-2 TGTGCCAGCAGCCAAGACGGGGGGGATGAGCAGTTCTTC CASSQDGGDEQFF
- TRBJ2-3 - TRBV4-2 TGTGCCAGCAGCCAGGAAATAGGGGTTACGCAGTATTTT CASSQEIGVTQYF
few TRBJ1-3 - TRBV9 TGTGCCAGCAGCCGAGACTACTCTGGAAACACCATATATTTT CASSRDYSGNTIYF
- TRBJ1-5 - TRBV7-2 TGTGCCAGCAGCGAACAGCCGGGGAGCAATCAGCCCCAGCATTTT CASSEQPGSNQPQHF